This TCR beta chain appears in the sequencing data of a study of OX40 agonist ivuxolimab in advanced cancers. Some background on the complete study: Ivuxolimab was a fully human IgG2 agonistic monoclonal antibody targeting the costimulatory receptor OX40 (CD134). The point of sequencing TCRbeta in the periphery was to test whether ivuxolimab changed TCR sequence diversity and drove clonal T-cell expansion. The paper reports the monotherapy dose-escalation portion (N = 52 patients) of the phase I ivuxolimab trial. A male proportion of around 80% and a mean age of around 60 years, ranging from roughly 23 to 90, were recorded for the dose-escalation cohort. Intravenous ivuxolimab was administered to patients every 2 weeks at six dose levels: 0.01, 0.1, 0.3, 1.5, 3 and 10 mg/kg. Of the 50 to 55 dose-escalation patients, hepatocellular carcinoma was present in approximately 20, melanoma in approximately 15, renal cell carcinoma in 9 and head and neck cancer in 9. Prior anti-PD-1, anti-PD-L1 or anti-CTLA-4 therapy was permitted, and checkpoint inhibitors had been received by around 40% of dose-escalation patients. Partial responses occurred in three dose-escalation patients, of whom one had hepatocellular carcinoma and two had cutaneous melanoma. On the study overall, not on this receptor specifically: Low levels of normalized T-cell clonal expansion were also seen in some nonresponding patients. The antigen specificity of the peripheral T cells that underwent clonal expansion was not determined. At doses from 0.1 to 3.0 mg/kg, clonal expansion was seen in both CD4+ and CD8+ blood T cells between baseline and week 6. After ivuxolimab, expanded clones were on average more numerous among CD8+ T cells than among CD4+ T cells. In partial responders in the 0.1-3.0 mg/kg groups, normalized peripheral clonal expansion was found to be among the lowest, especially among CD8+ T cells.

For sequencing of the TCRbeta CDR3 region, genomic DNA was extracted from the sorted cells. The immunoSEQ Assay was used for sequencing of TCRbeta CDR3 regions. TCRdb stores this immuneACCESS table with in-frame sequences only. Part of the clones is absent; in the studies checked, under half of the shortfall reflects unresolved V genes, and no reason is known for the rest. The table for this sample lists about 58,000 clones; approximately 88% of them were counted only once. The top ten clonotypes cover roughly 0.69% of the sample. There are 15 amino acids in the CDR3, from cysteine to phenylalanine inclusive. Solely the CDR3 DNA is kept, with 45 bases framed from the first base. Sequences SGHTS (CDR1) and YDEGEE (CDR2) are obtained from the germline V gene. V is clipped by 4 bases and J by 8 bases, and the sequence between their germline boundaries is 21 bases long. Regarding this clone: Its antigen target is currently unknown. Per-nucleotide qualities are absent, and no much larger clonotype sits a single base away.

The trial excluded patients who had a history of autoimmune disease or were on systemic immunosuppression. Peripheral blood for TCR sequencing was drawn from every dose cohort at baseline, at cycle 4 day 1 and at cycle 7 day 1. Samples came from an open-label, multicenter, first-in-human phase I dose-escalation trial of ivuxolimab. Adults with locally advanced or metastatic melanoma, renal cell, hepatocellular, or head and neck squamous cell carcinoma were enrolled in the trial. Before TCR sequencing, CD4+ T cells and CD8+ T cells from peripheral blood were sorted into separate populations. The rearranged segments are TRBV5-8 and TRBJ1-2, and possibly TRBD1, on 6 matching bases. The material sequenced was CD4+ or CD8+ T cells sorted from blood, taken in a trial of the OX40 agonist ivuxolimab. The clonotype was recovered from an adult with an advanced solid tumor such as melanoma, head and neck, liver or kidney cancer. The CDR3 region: CASSLYIGTFRGYTF. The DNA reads TGTGCCAGCAGCCTATATATTGGGACATTCCGGGGCTACACCTTC.